The sequence of this T cell receptor (beta chain) was determined in a study of blood T cell repertoires in COVID-19. Study details: Sites across the United States, Italy and Spain contributed samples from acute and convalescent COVID-19. T cells, B-cell-depleted T cells, or PBMCs provided the cDNA or gDNA that served as material.

Germline V gene lookup returns CDR1 SNHLY and CDR2 FYNNEI. V was clipped by 5 bases and J by 4 bases; unmatched bases: 3. There are 14 residues in the CDR3. Authors' processing steps: Researchers report that nucleated cell counts were estimated from reference gene primer amplification. Profiled with immunoSEQ multiplex PCR; TCRdb holds only in-frame clones, not every one. V, J and clone size are those of that table, while D and trimming were read from the DNA. The sample has hundreds of thousands of clones; more than 70% are singletons. The chain carries TRBV2 and TRBJ2-5, with TRBD1 matching 11 bases. The clonotype comes from a middle-aged man with acute or convalescent COVID-19. The sequencing input was peripheral blood. The CDR3 DNA reads TGTGCCAGCAGTCTAGGGACAGGGGGAGAGACCCAGTACTTC. It is translated as CASSLGTGGETQYF.